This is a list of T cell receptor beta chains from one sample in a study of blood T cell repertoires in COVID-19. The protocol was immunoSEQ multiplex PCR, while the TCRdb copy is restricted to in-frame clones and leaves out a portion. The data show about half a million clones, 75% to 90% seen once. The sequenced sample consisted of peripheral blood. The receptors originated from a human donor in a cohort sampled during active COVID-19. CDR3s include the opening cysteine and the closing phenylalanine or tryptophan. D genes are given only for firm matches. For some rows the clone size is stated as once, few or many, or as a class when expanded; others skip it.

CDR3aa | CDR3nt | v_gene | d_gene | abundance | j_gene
CASSQNLGNYGYTF | TGTGCCAGCAGCCAAAATCTCGGGAACTATGGCTACACCTTC | TRBV11-2 | . | . | TRBJ1-2
CSVSYSYNEQFF | TGCAGCGTCTCCTACTCCTACAATGAGCAGTTCTTC | TRBV29-1 | . | few | TRBJ2-1
CAISEGGSDYGYTF | TGTGCCATCAGTGAGGGCGGGTCTGACTATGGCTACACCTTC | TRBV10-3 | . | once | TRBJ1-2
CASRGQGGPPSGANVLTF | TGCGCCAGCCGAGGACAGGGAGGGCCTCCCTCTGGGGCCAACGTCCTGACTTTC | TRBV10-1 | . | . | TRBJ2-6
CASSWAGQGEQYF | TGTGCCAGCAGCTGGGCGGGGCAAGGGGAGCAGTACTTC | TRBV11-2 | . | . | TRBJ2-7
CASSDGGRDPRQTQYF | TGTGCCAGCAGTGATGGTGGTCGGGATCCGAGACAAACGCAGTATTTT | TRBV6-1 | . | . | TRBJ2-3
CASSADSLLGNYGYTF | TGTGCCAGCAGCGCGGACAGCCTCCTGGGGAACTATGGCTACACCTTC | TRBV9 | . | once | TRBJ1-2
CAISPRTSGSYNEQFF | TGTGCCATCAGCCCCCGGACTAGCGGGAGCTACAATGAGCAGTTCTTC | TRBV10-3 | TRBD2 | . | TRBJ2-1
CASSWGSLPGELFF | TGTGCCAGCAGTTGGGGCTCTCTACCCGGGGAGCTGTTTTTT | TRBV28 | . | once | TRBJ2-2
CASSPAGYNEQFF | TGTGCCAGCAGTCCAGCGGGATACAATGAGCAGTTCTTC | TRBV6-4 | TRBD2 | . | TRBJ2-1
CASSTTERGNYEQYF | TGTGCCAGCAGTACCACAGAGCGGGGGAACTACGAGCAGTACTTC | TRBV6-2/TRBV6-3 | TRBD2 | . | TRBJ2-7
CASSPLGLARSSYNEQFF | TGTGCCAGTAGTCCCTTAGGACTAGCAAGGAGCTCCTACAATGAGCAGTTCTTC | TRBV19 | TRBD2 | few | TRBJ2-1
CASSLARSETYEQYF | TGCGCCAGCAGCTTGGCCCGGAGTGAGACCTACGAGCAGTACTTC | TRBV5-1 | . | . | TRBJ2-7
CASSVGQDTEAFF | TGTGCCAGCAGCGTAGGACAGGACACTGAAGCTTTCTTT | TRBV9 | . | . | TRBJ1-1
CASSEWGQKNTGELFF | TGTGCCAGCAGTGAATGGGGACAGAAGAACACCGGGGAGCTGTTTTTT | TRBV25-1 | TRBD1 | . | TRBJ2-2
CALAPLAGQKETQYF | TGTGCCTTAGCCCCACTAGCGGGGCAAAAAGAGACCCAGTACTTC | TRBV30 | TRBD2 | few | TRBJ2-5
CASSTSGFSGGELFF | TGTGCCAGCAGCACCTCAGGGTTTTCGGGCGGGGAGCTGTTTTTT | TRBV9 | . | . | TRBJ2-2
CASSRGSSQNTGELFF | TGCGCCAGCAGCCGGGGGAGTTCGCAGAACACCGGGGAGCTGTTTTTT | TRBV5-1 | . | many | TRBJ2-2
CAISESFGLASPGDTQYF | TGTGCCATCAGTGAGAGTTTCGGACTAGCGAGCCCTGGAGATACGCAGTATTTT | TRBV10-3 | TRBD2 | . | TRBJ2-3
CASSPGGLAVTDHSYNEQFF | TGTGCCAGCAGCCCTGGGGGACTAGCGGTAACCGACCACTCCTACAATGAGCAGTTCTTC | TRBV9 | TRBD2 | . | TRBJ2-1
CASSERGLAGDSYNEQFF | TGTGCCAGTAGTGAGAGGGGATTAGCGGGAGACTCCTACAATGAGCAGTTCTTC | TRBV19 | TRBD2 | . | TRBJ2-1
CASSRGLAGLSSSYNEQFF | TGCGCCAGCAGCAGGGGACTAGCGGGCCTATCCAGCTCCTACAATGAGCAGTTCTTC | TRBV5-1 | TRBD2 | . | TRBJ2-1
CAIRPDRATNEKLFF | TGTGCCATCAGACCCGACAGAGCAACTAATGAAAAACTGTTTTTT | TRBV10-3 | . | . | TRBJ1-4
CASSFGQAGYGYTF | TGTGCCAGCAGCTTCGGACAGGCGGGCTATGGCTACACCTTC | TRBV7-2 | TRBD1 | . | TRBJ1-2
CASSSGQGFAEQFF | TGTGCCAGCAGTTCAGGACAGGGTTTCGCTGAGCAGTTCTTC | TRBV27 | TRBD1 | . | TRBJ2-1
CASSFTGRGTKNNEQFF | TGTGCCAGCAGTTTCACGGGCAGGGGGACCAAAAACAATGAGCAGTTCTTC | TRBV28 | TRBD1 | few | TRBJ2-1
CASSPSSRSEQYF | TGTGCCAGCAGCCCTAGCTCCCGGAGCGAGCAGTACTTC | TRBV11-1 | . | once | TRBJ2-7
CASSPKIAGGPPGELFF | TGTGCCAGCAGCCCAAAGATAGCGGGAGGGCCCCCCGGGGAGCTGTTTTTT | TRBV3-1/TRBV3-2 | TRBD2 | few | TRBJ2-2
CASSYRTAQHF | TGTGCCAGCAGTTACCGGACAGCCCAGCATTTT | TRBV12-3/TRBV12-4 | . | . | TRBJ1-5
CASSLGLGDWDGYTF | TGTGCCAGCAGCTTAGGCCTGGGGGACTGGGATGGCTACACCTTC | TRBV13 | . | many | TRBJ1-2
CASSGGTEGEQYF | TGTGCCAGCAGTGGAGGGACAGAGGGAGAGCAGTACTTC | TRBV2 | TRBD1 | few | TRBJ2-7
CASSLVRGGLQETQYF | TGTGCCAGCAGCTTAGTTCGCGGGGGATTACAAGAGACCCAGTACTTC | TRBV11-2 | TRBD2 | . | TRBJ2-5
CASSYGFAGGPQTQYF | TGTGCCAGCAGTTACGGTTTTGCGGGAGGGCCCCAGACGCAGTATTTT | TRBV6-2/TRBV6-3 | TRBD2 | . | TRBJ2-3
CASSLVLSSYNSPLHF | TGCGCCAGCAGCTTGGTTTTGAGCTCCTATAATTCACCCCTCCACTTT | TRBV5-1 | . | . | TRBJ1-6
CASSLEQPFGEGYTF | TGTGCCAGCAGCTTGGAACAGCCCTTCGGGGAAGGCTACACCTTC | TRBV5-4 | . | . | TRBJ1-2
CEAEAEAFF | TGTGAAGCAGAGGCTGAAGCTTTCTTT | TRBV24-1 | . | . | TRBJ1-1
CASGTSTDTQYF | TGTGCCAGCGGGACTAGCACAGATACGCAGTATTTT | TRBV28 | . | . | TRBJ2-3
CASSDPLAGGETQYF | TGTGCCAGCAGTGACCCACTTGCGGGTGGCGAGACCCAGTACTTC | TRBV6-1 | . | . | TRBJ2-5
CASSIASTGPAGELFF | TGTGCCAGTAGTATAGCCAGCACGGGTCCGGCCGGGGAGCTGTTTTTT | TRBV19 | . | few | TRBJ2-2
CASSQTIATQYF | TGTGCCAGCAGCCAGACTATCGCTACGCAGTATTTT | TRBV3-1/TRBV3-2 | . | . | TRBJ2-3
CASSPPAGANVLTF | TGTGCCAGTAGTCCACCAGCTGGGGCCAACGTCCTGACTTTC | TRBV19 | . | . | TRBJ2-6
CASSPVSWITRNTEAFF | TGTGCCAGCAGCCCGGTTAGCTGGATTACGCGGAACACTGAAGCTTTCTTT | TRBV21-1 | . | . | TRBJ1-1
CATSDVTGGQRAYNEQFF | TGTGCCACCAGTGATGTGACAGGGGGTCAAAGGGCCTACAATGAGCAGTTCTTC | TRBV24-1 | TRBD1 | . | TRBJ2-1
CATSGPIAGGLYNEQFF | TGTGCCACCAGTGGTCCTATAGCGGGAGGGCTCTACAATGAGCAGTTCTTC | TRBV24-1 | TRBD2 | . | TRBJ2-1
CASSPLGGANVLTF | TGTGCCAGCAGCCCCCTCGGGGGGGCCAACGTCCTGACTTTC | TRBV2 | . | . | TRBJ2-6
CASRQGALYEQYF | TGTGCCAGCAGACAGGGGGCATTATACGAGCAGTACTTC | TRBV6-5 | TRBD1 | . | TRBJ2-7
CASSPPRNRDYGYTF | TGTGCCAGCAGCCCACCGCGGAACAGGGACTATGGCTACACCTTC | TRBV3-1/TRBV3-2 | . | . | TRBJ1-2
CASDRGNGYTF | TGTGCCAGCGATCGAGGAAACGGCTACACCTTC | TRBV5-6 | . | few | TRBJ1-2
CASSDIGLFF | TGCGCCAGCAGTGACATCGGACTGTTTTTT | TRBV10-1 | . | . | TRBJ1-4
CASSYRQGGYEQYF | TGCGCCAGCAGCTACCGACAGGGGGGTTACGAGCAGTACTTC | TRBV5-1 | TRBD1 | . | TRBJ2-7
CAWLGGQGFYTEAFF | TGTGCCTGGCTCGGGGGACAGGGTTTTTACACTGAAGCTTTCTTT | TRBV30 | TRBD1 | . | TRBJ1-1
CASSYNLAGGRNTGELFF | TGTGCCAGCAGCTACAACTTAGCGGGAGGTAGAAACACCGGGGAGCTGTTTTTT | TRBV28 | TRBD2 | few | TRBJ2-2
CASSLIEVQDTQYF | TGTGCCAGCAGCTTGATAGAGGTTCAGGATACGCAGTATTTT | TRBV5-6 | . | . | TRBJ2-3
CASSFGEVGETQYF | TGTGCCAGCAGCTTCGGGGAGGTCGGGGAGACCCAGTACTTC | TRBV5-4 | . | . | TRBJ2-5
CASSPGLAGERTGELFF | TGCGCCAGCAGCCCGGGACTAGCGGGAGAGAGAACCGGGGAGCTGTTTTTT | TRBV5-1 | TRBD2 | . | TRBJ2-2
CASSYPGDGTEAFF | TGTGCCAGCAGTTATCCAGGGGACGGGACTGAAGCTTTCTTT | TRBV6-5 | . | . | TRBJ1-1
CASSWTSGSKTQYF | TGTGCCAGCAGTTGGACTAGCGGGAGCAAGACCCAGTACTTC | TRBV6-5 | TRBD2 | . | TRBJ2-5
CASGGVTGNTIYF | TGTGCCAGCGGAGGGGTTACTGGAAACACCATATATTTT | TRBV25-1 | . | . | TRBJ1-3